The source of this T cell receptor (beta chain) is a study of radiotherapy plus CTLA-4 blockade in lung cancer. The overall study: Objective responses were seen in 18% of patients, disease control in around 31%. Overall study results and limits: Subsequent to radiotherapy plus ipilimumab, tumor-derived TCR clones underwent expansion in blood. Together with interferon-beta, which increased in serum after radiation, early dynamic changes in blood T cell clones were reportedly the best predictors of response.

Germline-derived CDR1 and CDR2 are KGHSH and LQKENI. The CDR3 sequence is 15 residues long. V lost 1 base and J lost 3; bases outside the gene matches: 4. Libraries were prepared by immunoSEQ multiplex PCR; TCRdb keeps only in-frame clonotypes and omits some of them. This sample carries roughly 90,000 clones, around 88% of them seen once, and the ten largest clones take under 5.5%. Turning to this clone: Its antigen is as yet unknown.

The receptor comes from a human donor with non-small cell lung cancer that progressed on radiotherapy plus ipilimumab. V gene TRBV18 combines with J gene TRBJ1-1; 8 nucleotides match TRBD1. This specimen consisted of peripheral blood, obtained from a patient treated with radiotherapy plus ipilimumab. Here the CDR3 reads CASSPLSGGYTEAFF. The CDR3 coding sequence is TGTGCCAGCTCACCACTGTCAGGGGGCTACACTGAAGCTTTCTTT.